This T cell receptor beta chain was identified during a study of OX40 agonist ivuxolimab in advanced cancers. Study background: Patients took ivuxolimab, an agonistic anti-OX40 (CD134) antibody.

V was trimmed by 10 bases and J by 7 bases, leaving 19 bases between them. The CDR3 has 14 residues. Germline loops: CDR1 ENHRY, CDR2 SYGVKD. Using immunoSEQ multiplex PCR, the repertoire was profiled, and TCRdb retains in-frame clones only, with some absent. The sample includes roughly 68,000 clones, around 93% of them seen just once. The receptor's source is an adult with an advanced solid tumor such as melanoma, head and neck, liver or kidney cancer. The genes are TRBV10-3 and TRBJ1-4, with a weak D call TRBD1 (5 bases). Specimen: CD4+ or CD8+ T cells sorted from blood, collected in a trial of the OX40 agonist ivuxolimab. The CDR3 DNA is TGTGCCACATCTGCGGCCGGGACGGTTGAAAAACTGTTTTTT. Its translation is CATSAAGTVEKLFF.